Listed below are T cell receptor beta chains from one sample, sequenced in a study of CD8+ T cells in alopecia areata. Clones were read by immunoSEQ multiplex PCR, and TCRdb kept only the in-frame ones, dropping some. The table has around 36,000 clones, approximately 54% seen once. Source material: CD4+ Tregs sorted from blood. These receptors originate from a human donor with alopecia areata. Both conserved end residues are part of each CDR3. A D gene is named only where the DNA matches it firmly. Expanded clones are given a class, and other clones once, few, many or no size at all.

j_call v_call clone_size d_call cdr3_nt cdr3_aa
TRBJ2-1 TRBV7-9 medium-sized - TGTGCCAGCAGCTCGTATGACAATGAGCAGTTCTTC CASSSYDNEQFF
TRBJ2-5 TRBV4-1 - - TGCGCCAGCAGCCAAGCCGGACAGAAAGAGACCCAGTACTTC CASSQAGQKETQYF
TRBJ1-5 TRBV7-2 few - TGTGCCAGCAGCCCCTGGAGCAATCAGCCCCAGCATTTT CASSPWSNQPQHF
TRBJ1-4 TRBV29-1 - TRBD1 TGCAGCGGTCTCAGGGGGCCCGATAATGAAAAACTGTTTTTT CSGLRGPDNEKLFF
TRBJ1-5 TRBV6-1 - - TGTGCCAGCAGTGGACAGCGTCAGCCCCAGCATTTT CASSGQRQPQHF
TRBJ1-1 TRBV5-1 - TRBD1 TGCGCCAGCAGCTTGGTCCCGGGACAGGGAAGGGCTTTCTTT CASSLVPGQGRAFF
TRBJ2-7 TRBV11-2 - TRBD1 TGTGCCAGCAGCTCGGGACAGGGAAACGAGCAGTACTTC CASSSGQGNEQYF
TRBJ2-7 TRBV27 - - TGTGCCAGCAGTGCTTTGGGTGGCGCCTACGAGCAGTACTTC CASSALGGAYEQYF
TRBJ1-2 TRBV7-2 - - TGTGCCAGCAGCTTAGACGTTGGCAAGGTCAGTCATGGCTACACCTTC CASSLDVGKVSHGYTF
TRBJ2-1 TRBV4-3 few - TGCGCCAGCAGCCAAGCCCTTGGAGGACTCTGTCTCTTC CASSQALGGLCLF
TRBJ1-1 TRBV15 - - TGTGCCACCAGCTTCAGGGAAGCGAGCACTGAAGCTTTCTTT CATSFREASTEAFF
TRBJ1-3 TRBV5-1 - - TGCGCCAGCAGCCCGAGAGTTGGGTTCTCTGGAAACACCATATATTTT CASSPRVGFSGNTIYF
TRBJ2-1 TRBV5-1 few - TGCGCCAGCAGCGTACAAGTATACAATGAGCAGTTCTTC CASSVQVYNEQFF
TRBJ1-1 TRBV7-2 - - TGTGCCAGCAGTTTGGACGCGAACACTGAAGCTTTCTTT CASSLDANTEAFF
TRBJ2-7 TRBV4-3 - - TGCGCCAGCAGCCAAGATTCCCTAGCCGTAGGATTTTACGAGCAGTACTTC CASSQDSLAVGFYEQYF
TRBJ1-4 TRBV2 - - TGTGCCAGCAGTGATCCGGTGGCAACTAATGAAAAACTGTTTTTT CASSDPVATNEKLFF
TRBJ2-7 TRBV10-1 - TRBD2 TGCGCCAGCAGCCTAGCGGGGGCCGGCCTCTACGAGCAGTACTTC CASSLAGAGLYEQYF
TRBJ2-3 TRBV7-9 few - TGTGCCAGCAGCTTAGGGGGGGCAGATACGCAGTATTTT CASSLGGADTQYF
TRBJ1-6 TRBV7-9 - - TGTGCCAGCGGCGGTGGGGGGTGGTCACCCCTCCACTTT CASGGGGWSPLHF
TRBJ1-4 TRBV6-5 - - TGTGCCAGCAGCCTTTACGGGGGGAATGAAAAACTGTTTTTT CASSLYGGNEKLFF
TRBJ2-5 TRBV5-4 - - TGTGCCAGCAGCCGGACTCAGGCGGGGGAGACCCAGTACTTC CASSRTQAGETQYF
TRBJ1-2 TRBV7-2 - - TGTGCCAGCCAACCCGGGGGACCCTATGGCTACACCTTC CASQPGGPYGYTF
TRBJ2-7 TRBV30 once - TGTGCCTGGAGTGTTCGGCCTCCCTACGAGCAGTACTTC CAWSVRPPYEQYF
TRBJ2-5 TRBV27 - TRBD1 TGTGCCAGCAGCCGCGGACAGGGGGCAGGGGCCCAGTACTTC CASSRGQGAGAQYF
TRBJ2-3 TRBV4-3 medium-sized TRBD2 TGCGCCAGCAGCCAAACAGTAGCTAGCGGGGGGGCCGGGAATACGCAGTATTTT CASSQTVASGGAGNTQYF
TRBJ2-5 TRBV9 - - TGTGCCAGCAGCGCAGGGACGGGAGAGACCCAGTACTTC CASSAGTGETQYF
TRBJ2-3 TRBV5-1 - TRBD2 TGCGCCAGCAGCTTGGCTAGCGGGGCTAGCACAGATACGCAGTATTTT CASSLASGASTDTQYF
TRBJ1-1 TRBV19 - - TGTGCCAGTAGTATAGCGGGTGGCACTGAAGCTTTCTTT CASSIAGGTEAFF
TRBJ2-1 TRBV7-3 - - TGTGCCAGCAGCTTAGGAGGACCCCACAATGAGCAGTTCTTC CASSLGGPHNEQFF
TRBJ2-3 TRBV18 - TRBD1 TGTGCCAGCTCACCATTCCGGGACAGGGACCGGGATACGCAGTATTTT CASSPFRDRDRDTQYF
TRBJ2-7 TRBV7-2 - - TGTGCCAGCAGCTTAAGAAACGGGAACTCCTACGAGCAGTACTTC CASSLRNGNSYEQYF
TRBJ2-3 TRBV11-1 once - TGTGCCAGCCACGGTGGGGATACGCAGTATTTT CASHGGDTQYF
TRBJ1-5 TRBV18 - TRBD1 TGTGCCAGCTCACTCGACAGGGGGCGAAATCAGCCCCAGCATTTT CASSLDRGRNQPQHF
TRBJ2-7 TRBV7-2 - - TGTGCCAGCAGGACTGACGGGACCTACGAGCAGTACTTC CASRTDGTYEQYF
TRBJ2-1 TRBV11-3 - TRBD2 TGTGCCAGCAGCTTAGGAGGGAGGGCCTACAATGAGCAGTTCTTC CASSLGGRAYNEQFF
TRBJ1-1 TRBV7-2 - - TGTGCCAGCAGCCAGAACACTGAAGCTTTCTTT CASSQNTEAFF
TRBJ2-3 TRBV5-1 - TRBD1 TGCGCCAGCAGCAAGGGACAGCGCACAGATACGCAGTATTTT CASSKGQRTDTQYF
TRBJ2-3 TRBV25-1 - - TGTGCCAGCAGTGAATCGACAGATACGCAGTATTTT CASSESTDTQYF
TRBJ2-5 TRBV5-6 once - TGTGCCAGCAGCCCCGGCGGGACCCTGGGGGAGACCCAGTACTTC CASSPGGTLGETQYF
TRBJ1-2 TRBV5-6 - - TGTGCCAGCAGATCAGCAGGGGTAAAGAGCTACACCTTC CASRSAGVKSYTF
TRBJ2-1 TRBV4-3 few - TGCGCCAGCAGCCTTTTAGGGAATGAGCAGTTCTTC CASSLLGNEQFF
TRBJ2-1 TRBV7-2 once - TGTGCCAGTAGCTTAGCGGTGGCGAGGAATGAGCAGTTCTTC CASSLAVARNEQFF
TRBJ1-2 TRBV7-9 once - TGTGCCAGCAGCTTACTCCGGACTCTCTATGGCTACACCTTC CASSLLRTLYGYTF
TRBJ1-4 TRBV7-9 few - TGTGCCAGCAGCTTAGATGGGTGGGAAAAACTGTTTTTT CASSLDGWEKLFF
TRBJ2-5 TRBV5-1 - - TGCGCCAGCAGCTTGGGACAGGAGGACGAGACCCAGTACTTC CASSLGQEDETQYF